This TCR beta chain was obtained from a study of blood T cell repertoires in COVID-19. Whole-study context: Specimens from acute and convalescent COVID-19 originated in the United States, Italy and Spain.

The CDR3 is 16 residues long. Germline CDR1 and CDR2: LGHNA and YNFKEQ. Trimming pared 2 bases from V and 8 bases from J, leaving 21 bases between. Data came from immunoSEQ multiplex PCR; TCRdb stores just in-frame clones and leaves some out. The sample comprises 150,000 or so clones, around 89% of which are singletons, and around 7% rests with the top ten. Participant ages covered roughly 18 to 89 years across 25 or so US areas. The chain is built from TRBV4-2 and TRBJ1-2; the D gene is possibly TRBD1 (5 bases). Sequencing was done on a sample of PBMCs or T cells enriched from blood (not recorded which). This TCR derives from a woman aged 50 to 65 who had recovered from COVID-19. The CDR3 bases are TGTGCCAGCAGCCAAAACGCGTTAGGGGCAGTACAGGGCTACACCTTC. Translation gives CASSQNALGAVQGYTF.